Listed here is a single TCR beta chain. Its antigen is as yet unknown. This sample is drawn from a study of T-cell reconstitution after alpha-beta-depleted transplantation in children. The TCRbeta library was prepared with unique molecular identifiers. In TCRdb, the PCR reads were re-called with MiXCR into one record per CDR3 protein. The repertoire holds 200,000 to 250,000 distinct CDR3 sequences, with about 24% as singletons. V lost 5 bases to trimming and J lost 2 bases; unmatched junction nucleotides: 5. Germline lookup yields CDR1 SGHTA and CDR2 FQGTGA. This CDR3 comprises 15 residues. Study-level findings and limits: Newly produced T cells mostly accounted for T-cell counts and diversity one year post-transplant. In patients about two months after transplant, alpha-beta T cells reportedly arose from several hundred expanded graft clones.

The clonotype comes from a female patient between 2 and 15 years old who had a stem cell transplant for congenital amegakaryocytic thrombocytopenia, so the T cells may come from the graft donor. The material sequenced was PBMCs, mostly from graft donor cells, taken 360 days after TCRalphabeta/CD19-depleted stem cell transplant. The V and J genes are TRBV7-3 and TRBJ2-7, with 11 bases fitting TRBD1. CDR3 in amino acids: CASSTGQGAPYEQYF. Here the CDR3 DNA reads TGTGCCAGCAGCACCGGACAGGGGGCCCCCTACGAGCAGTACTTC.